What follows are 16 T cell receptor beta chains derived from one specimen sequenced in a study of blood T cell repertoires in COVID-19. Measured with immunoSEQ multiplex PCR; TCRdb has only the in-frame clones, and not every one. This sample has over 100,000 clones, with roughly 86% found just once. Sequenced input: peripheral blood. These receptors all stem from a middle-aged man with acute or convalescent COVID-19.

The chain uses TRBV15 and TRBJ2-1, with D perhaps matching TRBD2 (6 bases). The germline V gene has CDR1 LNHNV and CDR2 YYDKDF (reference sequence). V was pared by 0 bases and J by 3 bases, with 15 bases between. The CDR3 extends over 17 amino acids. The CDR3 loop is CATSRDKGTAFYNEQFF. DNA for the CDR3: TGTGCCACCAGCAGAGATAAGGGGACTGCATTCTACAATGAGCAGTTCTTC.

The chain couples TRBV19 to TRBJ2-3; a weak D match, TRBD2 (5 bases). Trimming removed 3 bases at V and 2 bases at J, with 12 bases between. Germline V CDR1 and CDR2: LNHDA, SQIVND (reference sequence). This CDR3 is built from 15 residues. This CDR3 is CASSIQAAITDTQYF. DNA of the CDR3: TGTGCCAGTAGTATCCAAGCGGCTATCACAGATACGCAGTATTTT.

The genes are TRBV6-1 and TRBJ1-1, with 10 positions matching TRBD1. The germline V gene encodes CDR1 MNHNS and CDR2 SASEGT. V lost 1 base, J lost 3 bases, and 2 bases stayed unmatched. The CDR3 covers 15 residues. Here the CDR3 DNA reads TGTGCCAGCAGTGAAGGAGGACAGGGGGACACTGAAGCTTTCTTT. This translates into CASSEGGQGDTEAFF.

The chain carries TRBV19 and TRBJ1-1; TRBD1 matches at 9 bases. Trimming removed 6 bases from V and 5 bases from J; junction bases left unmatched: 10. Germline V gene data show CDR1 as LNHDA and CDR2 as SQIVND (reference sequence). The CDR3 runs 15 residues. CDR3 residues: CASRSPGQGFTEAFF. The CDR3 DNA reads TGTGCCAGTAGAAGCCCGGGACAGGGATTTACTGAAGCTTTCTTT. The complete variable domain, with remaining parts taken from reference TRBV19 and TRBJ1-1, reads DGGITQSPKYLFRKEGQNVTLSCEQNLNHDAMYWYRQDPGQGLRLIYYSQIVNDFQKGDIAEGYSVSREKKESFPLTVTSAQKNPTAFYLCASRSPGQGFTEAFFGQGTRLTVV.

The chain uses TRBV5-1 and TRBJ1-1, with 7 bases lining up with TRBD1. The CDR3 extends over 13 amino acids. Germline trimming cut 3 bases from V and 8 bases from J; bases unmatched to any gene: 7. Germline CDR1 is SGHRS and CDR2 is YFSETQ. The CDR3 reads CASSYRTGEEAFF. The CDR3 region has the DNA TGCGCCAGCAGCTACCGGACAGGCGAAGAAGCTTTCTTT.

This clone was counted between two and nine times. In nucleotides, the CDR3 is TGTGCCAGCAGCGCGACAGGCCACGTGGGAAACAATGAGCAGTTCTTC. Amino acids: CASSATGHVGNNEQFF. This chain joins TRBV9 and TRBJ2-1; D possibly corresponds to TRBD1 (6 bases). Germline V gene sequence: CDR1 SGDLS, CDR2 YYNGEE. The CDR3 extends over 16 amino acids. V shed 3 bases and J shed 5 bases, with 18 bases lying between them.

This clone has just a few counts. The chain carries TRBV4-2 and TRBJ2-7, with D possibly matching TRBD1 (6 bases). Trimming shortened V by 5 bases and J by 3 bases, and 11 bases separated the two germline ends. CDR3 length equals 13 residues. The V gene's germline CDR1 is LGHNA and CDR2 YNFKEQ. CDR3 region: CASSYDRSYEQYF. Here the CDR3 DNA reads TGTGCCAGCAGCTACGACAGGAGCTACGAGCAGTACTTC.

This chain connects TRBV30 to TRBJ2-1; TRBD1 matches at 8 bases. The CDR3 loop spans 13 amino acids. Germline V lookup: CDR1 GTSNPN, CDR2 SVGIG (reference sequence). V shed 2 bases, J shed 12 bases, and the junction held 9 bases outside the gene matches. CDR3 loop: CAWSKQDRGRQFF. The CDR3 nucleotides are TGTGCCTGGAGTAAACAAGACAGGGGACGGCAGTTCTTC. Drawing the rest from reference TRBV30 and TRBJ2-1, the complete variable domain is SQTIHQWPATLVQPVGSPLSLECTVEGTSNPNLYWYRQAAGRGLQLLFYSVGIGQISSEVPQNLSASRPQDRQFILSSKKLLLSDSGFYLCAWSKQDRGRQFFGPGTRLTVL.

This clone showed up just once. The chain uses TRBV5-1 and TRBJ2-7, with D perhaps matching TRBD2 (6 bases). The CDR3 spans 15 residues. Per germline, CDR1 SGHRS and CDR2 YFSETQ. Trimming took off 5 bases at V and 0 bases at J, with 15 bases between the two ends. The DNA for the CDR3 is TGCGCCAGCAGTCGGGACTCTACTAGCTCCTACGAGCAGTACTTC. Translated: CASSRDSTSSYEQYF.

The chain combines TRBV3-1 (or the pseudogene TRBV3-2) with TRBJ1-4, with 11 bases fitting TRBD1. Germline V lookup: CDR1 LGHDT, CDR2 YNNKEL (reference sequence). V lost 3 bases and J lost 7; bases outside the gene matches: 4. The CDR3 covers 15 residues. This CDR3 reads CASSHRTGGGEKLFF. CDR3 DNA: TGTGCCAGCAGCCACAGGACAGGGGGCGGTGAAAAACTGTTTTTT.

The chain is built from TRBV2 and TRBJ1-2; D gene unclear. V was shortened by 4 bases and J by 8 bases, with 8 bases between the two germline ends. This CDR3 is built from 11 residues. CDR1 SNHLY and CDR2 FYNNEI come from the germline V gene. In DNA form, the CDR3 reads TGTGCCAGCAGTGGAGGCTGGGGCTACACCTTC. Translating gives CASSGGWGYTF.

The rearrangement links TRBV12-5 to TRBJ2-3; a weak D match, TRBD2 (6 bases). CDR3 size: 17 residues. The germline V gene encodes CDR1 LGHNT and CDR2 FRNRAP. V was shortened by 6 bases and J by 4 bases, with 23 bases between the two germline ends. CDR3 region: CASGASPGTRWADTQYF. CDR3 sequence (DNA): TGTGCTAGTGGAGCTTCTCCAGGGACTCGGTGGGCAGATACGCAGTATTTT.

The rearrangement uses TRBV6-1 and TRBJ1-4; D perhaps matches TRBD1 (6 bases). V lost 4 bases and J lost 0, with 12 bases in between. This CDR3 is 16 amino acids long. CDR1 MNHNS and CDR2 SASEGT come from the germline V gene. Here the CDR3 reads CASSGTVETTNEKLFF. CDR3 DNA: TGTGCCAGCAGTGGGACAGTAGAGACAACTAATGAAAAACTGTTTTTT.

This clone was seen only once. This rearrangement joins TRBV6-5 to TRBJ1-6, with TRBD1 identical over 7 bases. The ends lost 3 bases at V and 7 bases at J; junction bases unmatched: 9. This CDR3 contains 16 residues. The germline V gene encodes CDR1 MNHEY and CDR2 SVGAGI. CDR3 sequence: CASSYQQGRRNSPLHF. The DNA for the CDR3 is TGTGCCAGCAGTTATCAACAGGGGAGGAGGAATTCACCCCTCCACTTT.

This chain links TRBV10-2 with TRBJ1-2; 7 bases match TRBD1. The CDR3 consists of 13 residues. Unmatched junction bases numbered 13, after V lost 10 bases and J lost 8 bases. Germline V gene lookup returns CDR1 WSHSY and CDR2 SAAADI. The CDR3 bases are TGCGCCACCTACCAGGGGGGTTTTGGCGGCTACACCTTC. As protein: CATYQGGFGGYTF.

The rearrangement joins TRBV10-3 to TRBJ2-2, with 8 bases that match TRBD2. The germline V gene encodes CDR1 ENHRY and CDR2 SYGVKD. J gave up 1 base and V 6 bases, and 7 bases lay outside the gene matches. The CDR3 has 16 residues. CDR3 in DNA: TGTGCCATCAGCCTAATAGCGGGGAAGAACACCGGGGAGCTGTTTTTT. Translation: CAISLIAGKNTGELFF.